This TCR beta chain was captured in a study of cytomegalovirus exposure and HLA in healthy donors (dated by TCRdb to the late 2010s). Turning to the overall study: An earlier analysis of some 600 of the donors reported 276 Gb of sequence data and 117 million unique TCR beta sequences obtained from about 179 million T cells. An earlier analysis of 587 of the donors used high-throughput TCR beta sequencing to judge whether each TCR beta V gene segment behaved as functional or pseudogenic. Rather than drawing on any new phenotypic data, the later analysis identified candidate immune exposures from TCR beta sequences and the way those sequences occurred across donors. Five DR-DQ haplotypes were treated as single units for association and clustering because of strong linkage in the cohort. To predict cytomegalovirus infection status, the study brought together high-throughput TCR immunosequencing, statistical association of individual TCRs with disease status, and machine learning. Besides the first cohort of 550 to 750 subjects, a separate validation cohort made up of 120 different subjects was used. The study used immunosequencing to profile the T cell repertoires of 666 subjects and linked those repertoires to cytomegalovirus serostatus. Genome-wide SNP genotypes for about 65% of the 666 donors were used in a later genetic analysis, which treated that subset as a discovery cohort. Alongside the repertoire data, information on donor age, sex, ethnicity and CMV serostatus was compiled. Both class I and class II loci were covered by HLA typing, at four-digit resolution. Among under 450 genotyped donors of the cohort, an average of 235,054 unique TCR beta nucleotide sequences were sequenced per donor, approximately 20% of them non-productive. An early release covering about 600 HLA-typed donors comprised 250 to 350 gigabases of sequencing data and 85 million to 100 million unique TCR sequences. The study aimed to test whether cataloging public T cell receptors could reveal signatures of past pathogen exposure. In a later analysis, previously published TCR beta repertoires from more than 500 donors were re-analyzed and high-resolution HLA genotyping was added so that TCR occurrence patterns could be studied. Every repertoire in the discovery cohort had been generated on one and the same sequencing platform. Among the roughly 400 genotyped donors, roughly 80% belonged to the genetic ancestry cluster associated with self-reported Caucasian donors. The number of typed donors differed by locus: about 620-630 for A, B, C, DRB1 and DQB1; 500 to 550 for DQA1; roughly 600 for DPA1; and about 450 for DPB1. What the authors observed across the whole study: In an earlier analysis of about 600 of the donors, most TCR beta V segments appeared in productive rearrangements about 87% or about 30% of the time, broadly matching IMGT annotations. Because HLA typing was unavailable for some donors at each locus, only the typed subset was used in association tests. The sequencing pipeline was judged likely to have produced a cluster of highly shared sequence variants as a technical artifact. Most TCR sequences were seen in very few donors, while some public TCRs were found in many individuals. In vitro tests confirmed that three of the cytomegalovirus-associated TCR beta chains recognize cytomegalovirus antigens. In both the original and validation cohorts, the classifier was reported to diagnose cytomegalovirus status with high specificity and sensitivity. Compared with equally common non-associated chains, HLA-associated TCR beta chains in a later analysis were more clonally expanded and had lower generation probabilities. According to a later analysis, parvovirus B19, influenza, CMV and Epstein-Barr virus appeared linked to several top co-occurrence clusters. At a false discovery rate of 0.05, a later analysis linked about 16,000 TCR beta sequences to specific HLA alleles. A later analysis found that TCR association rates varied across HLA loci, with DRB1 alleles showing the most associated TCRs and HLA-C alleles the fewest. Seventeen rarely observed V segments, including chromosome 9 orphons, were excluded from the earlier analysis of almost 600 of the donors because counts were too low. In this cohort, only TCR beta chains were sequenced, and detectable features were limited by the absence of alpha or paired-chain data. According to the authors, the approach could potentially be generalized to other disease states and immunological phenotypes. Correlated functional status among segregating V segments might be attributable to linkage disequilibrium, but an unknown experimental factor could not be ruled out. Because the 87-base-pair reads could not distinguish some IMGT-functional V segments, including TRBV6-2 and TRBV6-3, those segments were excluded. In a later genetic analysis, a missense DCLRE1C variant was associated with V-gene and J-gene trimming of TCR beta chains, and the association was replicated in an independent cohort. Compared with the approximately 710-donor mean, donors in an Asian-associated ancestry cluster had fewer N-insertions in productive TCRs, according to a later genetic analysis. Presence/absence analyses assumed roughly uniform sequencing depth across donors, an assumption that may not hold. For the cohort, immune exposure information was limited to CMV serostatus. In a later analysis, most CMV-associated TCR beta chains were found to appear HLA-restricted, with HLA associations seemingly driven largely by CMV exposure. The study gave a list of some 150 TCR beta chains associated with cytomegalovirus. When HLA alleles, especially DR and DQ, strongly co-occurred, attributing TCR associations to individual alleles was difficult. A further reported finding was that TCR beta sequences accurately predicted the HLA-A and HLA-B alleles for most subjects in the first cohort.

The cohort comprised approximately 700 healthy bone marrow donors. At the time of sampling, all cohort members were nominally healthy, though unrecorded immune exposures were likely present. The donor was CMV seropositive and was included in the group of 290 or so seropositive cohort members. Every donor gave a peripheral blood sample, and the peripheral blood mononuclear cells from that sample were used for TCR beta sequencing. The Qiagen DNeasy Blood Extraction Kit was used to extract genomic DNA from the blood cell samples. The library was made by the immunoSEQ multiplex PCR assay. For the multiplex PCR, a mixture combining 60 forward primers for TCR Vbeta segments and 13 reverse primers for TCR Jbeta segments was used. A multiplex PCR assay on genomic DNA amplified the CDR3 region of rearranged TCR beta genes. The amplified TCR beta libraries were sequenced on the Illumina HiSeq System as 87-base-pair reads. In the original analysis: A later analysis tallied roughly 80 million unique TCR beta chains across the 650 to 750 repertoires, and around 9.9 million of those chains were shared by two or more donors. Raw reads were error-corrected and collapsed into unique sequences with a nearest-neighbor algorithm that merged closely related sequences to remove PCR and sequencing errors. V, D and J gene segments were assigned by aligning CDR3 sequences to IMGT reference sequences. For a sequence to be retained, at least a six-nucleotide match to both a V gene segment and a J gene segment was required. A rearrangement counted as productive if the CDR3 had no stop codons and remained in frame with V and J, and every other rearrangement counted as non-productive. Following IMGT convention, CDR3 was defined as the stretch from the second conserved V-encoded cysteine up to the conserved J-encoded phenylalanine. The earlier analysis of more than 450 of the donors excluded sequences that lacked an unambiguous match to a single V gene segment. In an earlier analysis of a few hundred of the donors, V segments were called functional above 56.7% productive rearrangements and were called segregating when the between-donor standard deviation exceeded 5%. A statistical classification framework was developed to diagnose cytomegalovirus status using the catalog of TCR beta chain sequences. In a later analysis, TCR nucleotide sequences were compared against IMGT/GENE-DB human TR gene sequences so that V and J genes could be assigned. The TCRdist pipeline was used in a later analysis to assign CDR3 sequences and most-parsimonious VDJ recombination scenarios. In a later analysis, each TCR beta chain was defined by its CDR3 amino acid sequence together with its V-gene family, and reads lacking a unique V-gene family were excluded. To address suspected cross-contamination and a sequencing artifact, a later analysis removed roughly 640 highly shared, low-generation-probability nucleotide sequences. A later analysis calculated a clonal expansion index for each public chain from normalized within-repertoire ranks of inferred template counts. In a later analysis, generation probabilities were computed with a VDJ recombination model fitted to out-of-frame rearrangements, and the resulting probabilities were checked against IGoR. Hypergeometric tests were used in a later analysis to score TCR-TCR, TCR-HLA and TCR-CMV co-occurrence, with a repertoire-size bias correction applied to the TCR pairs. A later analysis estimated false discovery rates by permuting HLA or CMV assignments 20 times. A later analysis grouped co-occurring TCRs with DBSCAN, adding TCRdist sequence similarity when clustering within HLA-allele-positive subsets. Repertoires with fewer than 30,000 or more than 120,000 public chains were left out of co-occurrence clustering, as were five repertoires with anomalous nucleotide sharing. TCRdb retrieved this table from immuneACCESS and kept in-frame rearrangements only. Not all clones are present; in checked studies, unresolved V genes account for under half, and no reason is known for the remainder. V, J and clone size were drawn from that table, and D and trimming were deduced from the DNA. Recorded for this sample are 150,000 to 200,000 clones; about three quarters of them occurred a single time. The leading ten clones occupy 1.4% of the sample.

After removal of 3 bases from V and 4 bases from J, the junction retains 6 bases not matched to a gene. The germline V gene supplies CDR1 SGHRS and CDR2 YFSETQ. CDR3 length: 16 amino acids, cysteine to phenylalanine. Only the CDR3 region is kept as DNA, spanning 48 bases read in frame from base 1. This clone has only a few counts. No cognate antigen has been identified for it. No much larger clone exists at a distance of one base, and base qualities are not known. The chain is encoded by TRBV5-1 joined to TRBJ2-2; the central 10 bases match TRBD2. The sequence was obtained from a woman aged 25 to 39 in good health and CMV-seropositive. The sequenced sample consisted of PBMCs. The CDR3 loop reads CASSWMGLATTGELFF. The base sequence is TGCGCCAGCAGCTGGATGGGACTAGCGACCACCGGGGAGCTGTTTTTT.